The source of this TCR beta chain is a study of identical twins. A few counts support this clonotype. Its antigen remains unidentified. General observations from the study: Low generation probability was overrepresented in out-of-frame alpha sequences shared by twins. Its conclusions, products of cross-sectional statistical analysis, did not come from following the same donors. Excess twin sharing in beta out-of-frame sequences was weaker.

Template switching introduced a universal primer site, and the cDNA bore unique molecular identifiers. Each CDR3 protein is one row after TCRdb ran MiXCR on the 5' RACE reads. The table includes 1.5 million to 2 million distinct CDR3 sequences, under 35% detected once. What was sequenced was cord blood. This clonotype was sampled from a newborn girl in good health.

As DNA, the CDR3 is TGTGCCAGCAGCGTAGGTCAGGGGGCAAAACAGCCCCAGCATTTT. Translation: CASSVGQGAKQPQHF. The gene calls are TRBV9 and TRBJ1-5; 8 nucleotides agree with TRBD1. CDR3 length equals 15 residues. With V trimmed by 0 bases and J by 7 bases, 6 bases remained unmatched. From germline, CDR1 is SGDLS and CDR2 YYNGEE.